Each of the 7 T cell receptor beta chains below was sequenced from the same sample in a study of cytomegalovirus exposure and HLA in healthy donors. Sequenced by immunoSEQ multiplex PCR; TCRdb stores in-frame clones only, minus some. The sample holds approximately 160,000 clones; 95% to 96% are singletons and the top ten take 0.89%. The source material was PBMCs. The receptors originated from a woman aged 18-29 years in good health and CMV-seronegative.

The genes are TRBV6-6 and TRBJ2-3; 9 nucleotides agree with TRBD1. The ends lost 6 bases at V and 5 bases at J; junction bases unmatched: 3. The germline gives CDR1 MNHNY, CDR2 SVGAGI (reference sequence). The CDR3 consists of 13 residues. CDR3 nucleotide sequence: TGTGCCAGCAGACAGGGGGCAGGAGATACGCAGTATTTT. The encoded protein is CASRQGAGDTQYF.

This clone has just a few counts. The J gene is TRBJ2-1, the V gene TRBV29-1, with 8 bases matching TRBD1. The CDR3 consists of 13 residues. Germline V lookup: CDR1 SQVTM, CDR2 ANQGSEA. V shed 4 bases and J 7 bases; nucleotides not matched to a gene: 6. CDR3 region: CSVGDRWRNEQFF. CDR3 bases: TGCAGCGTTGGGGACAGGTGGCGGAATGAGCAGTTCTTC.

This clone is a singleton in its sample. This chain links TRBV7-6 with TRBJ2-5; 8 nucleotides match TRBD2. The CDR3 contains 18 residues. The V segment lost 0 bases and the J segment 5 bases; nucleotides outside the gene matches: 14. CDR1 is SGHVS, CDR2 FNYEAQ, per germline. CDR3 region: CASSLALVRRGAGETQYF. DNA for the CDR3: TGTGCCAGCAGCTTAGCCCTCGTGAGGCGGGGGGCAGGGGAGACCCAGTACTTC.

The chain recombines TRBV29-1 with TRBJ1-1, with TRBD1 identical over 10 bases. The length of the CDR3 is 12 residues. J lost 4 bases, V lost 7 bases, and 3 bases had no gene match. The germline V gene encodes CDR1 SQVTM and CDR2 ANQGSEA. The CDR3 protein is CSGRTGGTEAFF. CDR3 nucleotide sequence: TGCAGCGGGAGGACAGGGGGCACTGAAGCTTTCTTT.

The rearrangement uses TRBV5-1 and TRBJ2-7; TRBD1 is a possible D gene (6 bases). Germline V lookup: CDR1 SGHRS, CDR2 YFSETQ. V was cut by 0 bases and J by 2 bases, with 9 bases left in between. The CDR3 is 14 amino acids. CDR3 nucleotide sequence: TGCGCCAGCAGCTTGGAAACAGGGACCTACGAGCAGTACTTC. Protein: CASSLETGTYEQYF.

The rearrangement joins TRBV27 to TRBJ2-1; D is ambiguous. CDR1 and CDR2 from the germline V gene are MNHEY and SMNVEV (reference sequence). Trimming removed 3 bases from V and 0 bases from J, with 9 bases in between. The CDR3 extends over 15 amino acids. The CDR3 region is CASSLGYSSYNEQFF. CDR3 DNA: TGTGCCAGCAGTTTGGGTTACAGCTCCTACAATGAGCAGTTCTTC.

The chain has TRBV15 and TRBJ2-2; no firm D call. Trimming left V 1 base short and J 8 bases short, with 5 bases between. Germline lookup yields CDR1 LNHNV and CDR2 YYDKDF (reference sequence). The CDR3 extends over 12 amino acids. The CDR3 bases are TGTGCCACCAGCAGAGCTGCGGGGGAGCTGTTTTTT. Translated: CATSRAAGELFF.